The clone carrying this T cell receptor (beta chain) has a count of ten or more. The antigen is undetermined. Read sequence stops 3 residues before the CDR3 end, and the germline J gene provides the missing end. These data originate in a study of T cell clonality in common variable immunodeficiency. Whole-study results and caveats: Fewer TCRbeta clones were shared among CVID subjects than controls. In common variable immunodeficiency, TCR beta chains reportedly carried fewer deletions and N-nucleotide insertions. T cell subpopulation sequencing would be needed to explain CVID clonality. CVID subjects showed higher TCRbeta clonality than healthy controls.

Here immunoSEQ multiplex PCR was the method, and the copy in TCRdb shows in-frame clones only, minus some. The table lists about 39,000 clones, with no singletons. V lost 6 bases and J lost 0, with 11 bases in between. Germline V CDR1 and CDR2: LNHDA, SQIVND (reference sequence). The length of the CDR3 is 14 residues. The chain links TRBV19 to TRBJ2-5; D gene unclear. Input material: peripheral blood mononuclear cells. This receptor was taken from a person aged 18 to 70 in good health. CDR3 residues: CASSATANQETQYF. The DNA read from the CDR3 is TGTGCCAGTAGCGCAACAGCCAACCAAGAGACC.